The next 3 T cell receptor beta chains were all read from a single sample in a study of vaccination and CD4 T cells after COVID-19. Their antigens remain unidentified. Noted treatment: approximately 10-day PBMC culture with coronavirus spike peptide pools or control peptides (ViraFEST assay). The unexposed donor gave CD4+ T cells before the COVID-19 pandemic (2011-2018). An Oncomine TCR Beta short-read assay was used to sequence the DNA from cultured CD4+ T cells. TCRdb independently ran MiXCR on the PCR reads; one entry per CDR3 protein. The table records about 7,200 distinct CDR3 sequences, around a quarter of them present only once. What was sequenced was CD4+ T cells from blood, cultured in vitro. The receptors stem from a human donor in good health.

The chain carries TRBV2 and TRBJ2-6, with 12 bases that match TRBD1. CDR3 size: 17 residues. V shed 7 bases, J shed 1 base, and the junction held 5 bases outside the gene matches. CDR1 and CDR2 from the germline V gene are SNHLY and FYNNEI. CDR3 nucleotides: TGTGCCAGCACTAGGGACAGGGGGCGTTCTGGGGCCAACGTCCTGACTTTC. It specifies CASTRDRGRSGANVLTF.

The gene calls are TRBV6-1 and TRBJ2-7; D call uncertain. Trimming took 3 bases from V and 1 from J, leaving 7 bases between them. The CDR3 has 13 residues. The germline V gene has CDR1 MNHNS and CDR2 SASEGT. The CDR3 bases are TGTGCCAGCAGTGACCCAAATTCCTACGAGCAGTACTTC. Protein sequence: CASSDPNSYEQYF.

The CDR3 loop is CASSSPGVLEAFF. The CDR3 region has the DNA TGTGCCAGCAGCTCCCCGGGGGTACTAGAAGCTTTCTTT. V and J are TRBV5-8 and TRBJ1-1; D is perhaps TRBD1 (5 bases). V lost 3 bases and J 8 bases, leaving 14 bases between the germline ends. CDR1 is SGHTS and CDR2 is YDEGEE in the germline V gene. The CDR3 loop spans 13 amino acids.